The present entry profiles one TCR beta chain with its context. This entry belongs to a study of blood T cell repertoires in COVID-19. Study-level background: From the United States, Italy and Spain came samples of acute and convalescent COVID-19. In each case, the material was cDNA or gDNA derived from T cells, B-cell-depleted T cells, or PBMCs.

The V end was cut by 5 bases, the J end by 4 bases, with 18 bases between. Germline CDR1 reads LNHDA; CDR2 reads SQIVND (reference sequence). CDR3 length: 16 residues. A Seattle source enrolled patients during active infection and followed them longitudinally. In the original workflow: Amplification from reference gene primers served as the basis for estimated nucleated cell counts. The method was immunoSEQ multiplex PCR; TCRdb's version includes in-frame clones alone and lacks a portion of them. That table is the source of V, J and clone size, and D and trimming were worked out from the DNA. This sample has 45,000 to 70,000 clones; just under 90% occur once, and the top ten carry roughly 6.5%.

The sequenced material came from peripheral blood. The clonotype was recovered from a woman aged 60-75 years with COVID-19, enrolled during active disease. This chain joins TRBV19 and TRBJ1-5, with TRBD1 as a possible D gene (6 bases). The chain's CDR3 is CASSPGGGVRNQPQHF. DNA of the CDR3: TGTGCCAGTAGTCCCGGGGGGGGCGTACGGAATCAGCCCCAGCATTTT.